The source of this T cell receptor beta chain is a study of CD8 T cells in Susac syndrome. Study conclusions and caveats: The total CD8+ repertoires contained under 20 Susac-specific public clones, and the CD8+ TEMRA repertoires contained four to six. That the number of individuals in its TCR sequencing and HLA analysis was relatively small was acknowledged by the study.

cDNA came from roughly 0.53 to 1 ug RNA primed by random hexamers. One entry per CDR3 protein, called by TCRdb with MiXCR from the immunoSEQ multiplex PCR reads. Of approximately 94,000 distinct CDR3 sequences in the sample, 95% were seen once. A note on this clonotype: Its specificity is unknown.

The CDR3 has 15 residues. Trimming cost V 4 bases and J 8 bases; bases outside gene matches: 13. Looked up from germline, CDR1 is MGHRA and CDR2 is YSYEKL. The sequence was collected from a human donor with Susac syndrome. The chain joins TRBV4-1 to TRBJ1-2; 7 bases are a match to TRBD1. Sequenced sample: CD8+ T cells from PBMCs. The CDR3 here is CASSPVGTEDLGYTF. The CDR3 DNA sequence: TGCGCCAGCAGCCCGGTCGGGACAGAAGACCTGGGCTACACCTTC.